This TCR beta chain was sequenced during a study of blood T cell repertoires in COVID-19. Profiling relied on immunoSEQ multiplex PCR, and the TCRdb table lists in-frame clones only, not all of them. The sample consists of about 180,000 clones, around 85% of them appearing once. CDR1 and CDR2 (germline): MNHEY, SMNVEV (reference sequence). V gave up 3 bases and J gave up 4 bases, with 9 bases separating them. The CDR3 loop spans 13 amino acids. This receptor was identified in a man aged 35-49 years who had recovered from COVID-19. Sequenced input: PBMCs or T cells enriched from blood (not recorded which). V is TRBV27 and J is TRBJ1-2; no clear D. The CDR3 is CASSFSEGYGYTF. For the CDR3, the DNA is TGTGCCAGCAGTTTTTCAGAGGGCTATGGCTACACCTTC.